This T cell receptor (beta chain) was documented in a study of blood T cell repertoires in COVID-19 (dated by TCRdb to 2020 to 2022). Notes on the research overall: The collaborator samples originated in the United States, Italy and Spain and spanned the acute and convalescent phases of COVID-19. The prospective study material was composed of cDNA or gDNA derived from T cells, B-cell-depleted T cells, or PBMCs. The dataset comprised deeply sampled blood TCRbeta repertoires from subjects exposed to, actively infected with, or recovered from COVID-19. The repertoires were released in a freely available public database meant as a resource for research on the immune response to SARS-CoV-2. The samples were drawn from two sources: the first 160 participants of the ongoing ImmuneRACE study, and over 950 subjects contributed by 6 global collaborators. The sample metadata nearly always contained a de-identified subject ID, COVID-19 status, age in years and sex. Where HLA class I and class II types were available, the types were taken from metadata supplied by the sample provider, not from assay-based typing.

Per the germline V gene, ENHRY is the CDR1 and SYGVKD is the CDR2. The CDR3 sequence holds 14 residues, the cysteine and phenylalanine included. Only CDR3 DNA is held: 42 bases, read in frame from base 1. V has 3 bases trimmed and J has 7 bases trimmed; junction bases matching no gene number 4. Whole blood was collected in K2EDTA tubes by collaborating institutions according to the institutions' own protocols. For TCRbeta analysis, collaborator samples were shipped as frozen whole blood, as isolated PBMCs, or as DNA extracted from either sample type. The paper as a whole reports these results and caveats: Clinical and demographic metadata were provided uncurated, with the amount varying by source and participant.

This clone has ten or more counts. Its antigen is currently not known. Base qualities are not at hand, and no much larger clone is one base apart. TCRbeta CDR3 regions were amplified from genomic DNA by means of the immunoSEQ Assay, a bias-controlled multiplex PCR. In the original analysis: Within the assay, amplification of reference gene primers was used to estimate how many nucleated cells each sample contained. To quantify the absolute abundance of each unique TCRbeta CDR3 rearrangement, sequence reads were collapsed and filtered. For each sample, productive Simpson clonality was calculated as the square root of Simpson's diversity index over productive rearrangements. The immuneACCESS repertoire file appears here via TCRdb, limited to in-frame rearrangements. These files lack a portion of the clones; in checked studies, under half of the deficit traces to unresolved V genes, and the cause of the others is not known. That table furnishes V, J and clone size, whereas the DNA furnished D and trimming. The table for this sample lists about 230,000 clones; around 80% of them were counted only once. The top ten clonotypes cover 27% of the sample.

The rearranged segments are TRBV10-3 and TRBJ1-4, with 8 middle bases fitting TRBD1. The sample comprised peripheral blood. This TCR derives from a man aged 40-50 years with acute or convalescent COVID-19. The nucleotide sequence reads as follows: TGTGCCATCAGTGAATTACAGGGGGGTGAAAAACTGTTTTTT. Its protein reads: CAISELQGGEKLFF.